There are many counts of the clone carrying this T cell receptor (beta chain). Construction of the TCR beta libraries employed iRepertoire HTBI primers in conjunction with Arm-PCR of CDR3 regions. TCRdb called the multiplex PCR reads again in MiXCR, with one record for every CDR3 protein. This table has roughly 350,000 distinct CDR3 sequences, over 15% appearing once. Time point defined: newly diagnosed GD, antithyroid drugs for less than 3 months. There was RNA extracted from PBMCs, and the TCR library was made from it. These data originate in a study of regulatory T cells in long-lasting Graves disease. The germline V gene has CDR1 KGHSH and CDR2 LQKENI. Trimming at V came to 6 bases and at J to 0 bases, leaving 2 bases not matched to a gene. This CDR3 has 13 amino acids. A further study also used this sample, focusing on T cells in Graves' hyperthyroidism and ophthalmopathy. This second study says: Absent ophthalmopathy progression within 18 months defined stable Graves' hyperthyroidism.

This specimen was peripheral blood mononuclear cells (PBMCs), taken at new diagnosis, from a patient treated with antithyroid drugs. The clonotype comes from a man in his forties with Graves disease. The V and J genes are TRBV18 and TRBJ2-7; 7 bases are a match to TRBD1. In DNA form, the CDR3 reads TGTGCCAGCTCCGGGACAGACTCCTACGAGCAGTACTTC. Protein product: CASSGTDSYEQYF. Based on the CDR3 plus reference TRBV18 and TRBJ2-7, the full variable domain is NAGVMQNPRHLVRRRGQEARLRCSPMKGHSHVYWYRQLPEEGLKFMVYLQKENIIDESGMPKERFSAEFPKEGPSILRIQQVVRGDSAAYFCASSGTDSYEQYFGPGTRLTVT.